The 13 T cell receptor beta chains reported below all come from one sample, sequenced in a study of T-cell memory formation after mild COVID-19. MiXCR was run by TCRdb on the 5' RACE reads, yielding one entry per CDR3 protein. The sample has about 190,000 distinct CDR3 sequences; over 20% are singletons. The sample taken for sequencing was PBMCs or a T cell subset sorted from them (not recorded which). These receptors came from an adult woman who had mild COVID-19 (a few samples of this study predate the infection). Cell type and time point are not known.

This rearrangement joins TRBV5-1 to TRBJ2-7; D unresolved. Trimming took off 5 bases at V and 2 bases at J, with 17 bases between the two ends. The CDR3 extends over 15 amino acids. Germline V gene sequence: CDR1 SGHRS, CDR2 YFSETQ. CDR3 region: CASSPSGASTYEQYF. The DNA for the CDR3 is TGCGCCAGCAGTCCCTCAGGAGCCTCAACCTACGAGCAGTACTTC.

CDR3 sequence reads: CASSQDRVRTEAFF. CDR3 nucleotide sequence: TGCGCCAGCAGCCAAGACAGGGTGCGCACTGAAGCTTTCTTT. The chain links TRBV4-1 to TRBJ1-1, with a possible D match to TRBD1 (5 bases). Per the germline V gene, CDR1 is MGHRA and CDR2 is YSYEKL. With 0 bases removed from V and 4 bases from J, the gap between germline ends came to 9 bases. The CDR3 loop spans 14 amino acids.

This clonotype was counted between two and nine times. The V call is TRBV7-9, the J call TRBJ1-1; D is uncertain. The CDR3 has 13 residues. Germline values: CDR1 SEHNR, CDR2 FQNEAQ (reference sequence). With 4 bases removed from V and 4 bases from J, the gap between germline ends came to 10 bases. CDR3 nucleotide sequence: TGTGCCAGCAGCTACGAAGTTAGCACTGAAGCTTTCTTT. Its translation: CASSYEVSTEAFF.

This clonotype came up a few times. CDR3 DNA sequence: TGTGCCAGTAGTGGAGTGGAGGTCTCCTACGAGCAGTACTTC. Its protein is CASSGVEVSYEQYF. The chain carries TRBV19 and TRBJ2-7, with D perhaps TRBD2 (5 bases). Trimming took off 5 bases at V and 0 bases at J, with 11 bases between the two ends. Looked up from germline, CDR1 is LNHDA and CDR2 is SQIVND (reference sequence). The CDR3 has 14 residues.

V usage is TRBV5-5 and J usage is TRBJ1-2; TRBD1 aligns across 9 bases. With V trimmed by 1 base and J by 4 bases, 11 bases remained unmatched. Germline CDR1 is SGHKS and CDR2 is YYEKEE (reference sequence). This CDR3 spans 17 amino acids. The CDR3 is CASSLSYATGGSYGYTF. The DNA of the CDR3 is TGTGCCAGCAGCTTGAGTTATGCGACAGGGGGGAGCTATGGCTACACCTTC.

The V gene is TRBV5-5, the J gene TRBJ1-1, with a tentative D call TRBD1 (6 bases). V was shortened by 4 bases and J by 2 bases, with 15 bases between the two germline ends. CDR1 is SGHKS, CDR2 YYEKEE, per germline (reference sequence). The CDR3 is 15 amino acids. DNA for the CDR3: TGTGCCAGCAGCGGTACGACCGGGACAAACACTGAAGCTTTCTTT. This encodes CASSGTTGTNTEAFF.

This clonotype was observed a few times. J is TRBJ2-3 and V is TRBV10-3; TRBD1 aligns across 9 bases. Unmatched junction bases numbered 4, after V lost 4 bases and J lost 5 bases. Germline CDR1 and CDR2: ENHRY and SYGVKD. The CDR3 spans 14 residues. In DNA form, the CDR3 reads TGTGCCATCAGTGTACAGGGGGCCGGAGATACGCAGTATTTT. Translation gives CAISVQGAGDTQYF.

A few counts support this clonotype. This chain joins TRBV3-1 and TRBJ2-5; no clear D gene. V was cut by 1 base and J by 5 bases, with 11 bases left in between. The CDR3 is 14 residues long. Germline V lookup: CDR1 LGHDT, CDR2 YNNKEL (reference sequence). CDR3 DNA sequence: TGTGCCAGCAGCCAAGCAGCCAGGCCGGAGACCCAGTACTTC. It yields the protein CASSQAARPETQYF.

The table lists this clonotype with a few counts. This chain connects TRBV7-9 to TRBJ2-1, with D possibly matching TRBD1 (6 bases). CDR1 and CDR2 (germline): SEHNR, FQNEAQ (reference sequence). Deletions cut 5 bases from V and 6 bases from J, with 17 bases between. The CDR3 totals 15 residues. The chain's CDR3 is CASSPRQAVGNEQFF. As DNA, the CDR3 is TGTGCCAGCAGCCCCCGACAGGCGGTCGGCAATGAGCAGTTCTTC. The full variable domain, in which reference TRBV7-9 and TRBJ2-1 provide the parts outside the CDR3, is DTGVSQNPRHKITKRGQNVTFRCDPISEHNRLYWYRQTLGQGPEFLTYFQNEAQLEKSRLLSDRFSAERPKGSFSTLEIQRTEQGDSAMYLCASSPRQAVGNEQFFGPGTRLTVL.

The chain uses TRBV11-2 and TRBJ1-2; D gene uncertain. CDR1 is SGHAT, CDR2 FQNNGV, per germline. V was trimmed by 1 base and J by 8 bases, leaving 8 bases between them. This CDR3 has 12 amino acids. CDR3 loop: CASSLGVEGYTF. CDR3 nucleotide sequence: TGTGCCAGCAGCTTAGGAGTGGAGGGCTACACCTTC. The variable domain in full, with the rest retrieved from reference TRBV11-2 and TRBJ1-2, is EAGVAQSPRYKIIEKRQSVAFWCNPISGHATLYWYQQILGQGPKLLIQFQNNGVVDDSQLPKDRFSAERLKGVDSTLKIQPAKLEDSAVYLCASSLGVEGYTFGSGTRLTVV.

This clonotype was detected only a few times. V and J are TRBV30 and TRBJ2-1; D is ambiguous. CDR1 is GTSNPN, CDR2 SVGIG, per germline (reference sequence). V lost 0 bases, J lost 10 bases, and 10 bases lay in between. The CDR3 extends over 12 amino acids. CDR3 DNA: TGTGCCTGGAGTGTATTGGGCAGGGAGCAGTTCTTC. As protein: CAWSVLGREQFF.

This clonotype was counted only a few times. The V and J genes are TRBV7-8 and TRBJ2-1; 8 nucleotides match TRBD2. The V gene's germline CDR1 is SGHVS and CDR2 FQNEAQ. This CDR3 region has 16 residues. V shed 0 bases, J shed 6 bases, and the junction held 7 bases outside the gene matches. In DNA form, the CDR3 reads TGTGCCAGCAGCTTAGCGGGGTTAGCGGGAACCAATGAGCAGTTCTTC. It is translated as CASSLAGLAGTNEQFF.

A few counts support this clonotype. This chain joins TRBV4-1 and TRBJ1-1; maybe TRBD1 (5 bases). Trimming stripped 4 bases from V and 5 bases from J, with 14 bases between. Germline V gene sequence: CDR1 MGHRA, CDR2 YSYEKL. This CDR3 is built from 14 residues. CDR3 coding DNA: TGCGCCAGCAGCCGGTACTCGGGGGAAACTGAAGCTTTCTTT. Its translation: CASSRYSGETEAFF.